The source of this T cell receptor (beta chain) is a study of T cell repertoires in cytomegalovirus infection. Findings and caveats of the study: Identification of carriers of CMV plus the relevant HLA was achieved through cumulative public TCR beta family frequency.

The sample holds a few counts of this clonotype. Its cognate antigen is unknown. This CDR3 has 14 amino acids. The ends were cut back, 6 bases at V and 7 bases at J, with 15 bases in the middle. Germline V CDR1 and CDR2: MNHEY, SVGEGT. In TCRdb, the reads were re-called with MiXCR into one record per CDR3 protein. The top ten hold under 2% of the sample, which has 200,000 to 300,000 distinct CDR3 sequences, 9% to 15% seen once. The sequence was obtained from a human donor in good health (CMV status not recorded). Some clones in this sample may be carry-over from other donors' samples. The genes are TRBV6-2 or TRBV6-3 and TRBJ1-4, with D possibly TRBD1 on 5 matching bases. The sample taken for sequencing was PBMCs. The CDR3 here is CASSRPGTSEKLFF. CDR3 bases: TGTGCCAGCAGCCGGCCTGGGACCTCTGAAAAACTGTTTTTT.